This T cell receptor (beta chain) was identified during a study of blood T cell repertoires in COVID-19. Repertoires were generated with immunoSEQ multiplex PCR, while TCRdb's copy carries only in-frame clones and drops some. Here the sample spans about 350,000 clones, about 90% being singletons. This sequence originates from a woman aged 50 to 65 with COVID-19, enrolled during active disease. Sequences were obtained from peripheral blood.

The CDR3, as DNA: TGCGCCAGCAGCTTCACTAGCGGGAGGGTATCAGACCTATACAATGAGCAGTTCTTC. This sequence encodes CASSFTSGRVSDLYNEQFF. The chain has TRBV5-1 and TRBJ2-1; 13 nucleotides agree with TRBD2. Germline lookup yields CDR1 SGHRS and CDR2 YFSETQ. V dropped 2 bases and J dropped 4; count of bases not matched to a gene: 12. The CDR3 is 19 residues long.